One and the same sample provided the 5 T cell receptor beta chains below, sequenced in a study of T cells in Graves' hyperthyroidism and ophthalmopathy. There were TCR beta CDR3 regions amplified from RNA transcripts. The TCR CDR3 first-round RT-PCR relied on the HTBI primer set. TCRdb reprocessed the multiplex PCR reads via MiXCR and lists one record per CDR3 protein. The top ten clones hold about 3.9% of a sample with about 610,000 distinct CDR3 sequences, roughly 14% of them seen once. What was sequenced was blood. These receptors originate from a woman aged 40 to 49 with Graves' ophthalmopathy.

There are many counts of this clonotype. The V and J genes are TRBV6-5 and TRBJ2-2; D unclear. Germline CDR1 is MNHEY and CDR2 is SVGAGI. The CDR3 runs 13 residues. V gave up 4 bases and J gave up 3 bases, with 6 bases separating them. CDR3 residues: CASSSQYTGELFF. Here the CDR3 DNA reads TGTGCCAGCAGTTCGCAGTACACCGGGGAGCTGTTTTTT.

Many counts were recorded for this clonotype. V usage is TRBV12-3 or TRBV12-4 and J usage is TRBJ2-5; tentatively, D is TRBD1 (5 bases). The CDR3 sequence is 13 residues long. Trimming took off 4 bases at V and 3 bases at J, with 9 bases between the two ends. The CDR3 DNA is TGTGCCAGCAGTTCTGAGACAGAAGAGACCCAGTACTTC. The encoded protein is CASSSETEETQYF.

This clonotype has ten or more counts. Written as DNA, the CDR3 is TGCAGTGCTAGAGATTCATATGAAAACATTCAGTACTTC. Protein sequence: CSARDSYENIQYF. V is TRBV20-1 and J is TRBJ2-4; D gene unclear. Germline CDR1 is DFQATT and CDR2 is SNEGSKA (reference sequence). CDR3 length: 13 amino acids. Trimming stripped 0 bases from V and 5 bases from J, with 8 bases between.

This clonotype has a handful of counts. The chain recombines TRBV5-4 with TRBJ2-5; possibly TRBD2 for D (5 bases). CDR1 and CDR2 from the germline V gene are SGHNT and YYREEE (reference sequence). V was shortened by 0 bases and J by 9 bases, with 9 bases between the two germline ends. This CDR3 contains 12 residues. The CDR3 protein is CASSLAGGAQYF. As DNA, the CDR3 is TGTGCCAGCAGCTTGGCCGGAGGCGCCCAGTACTTC. Full variable domain (rest looked up from reference TRBV5-4 and TRBJ2-5): ETGVTQSPTHLIKTRGQQVTLRCSSQSGHNTVSWYQQALGQGPQFIFQYYREEENGRGNFPPRFSGLQFPNYSSELNVNALELDDSALYLCASSLAGGAQYFGPGTRLLVL.

The chain has TRBV6-1 and TRBJ1-6; D might be TRBD1 (5 bases). The germline V gene encodes CDR1 MNHNS and CDR2 SASEGT. CDR3 length equals 15 residues. Trimming took off 2 bases at V and 10 bases at J, with 15 bases between the two ends. The CDR3 spells CASSERVGDGSPLHF. The CDR3 DNA follows: TGTGCCAGCAGTGAACGAGTGGGGGACGGGTCACCCCTCCACTTT.